The present T cell receptor (beta chain) was sequenced within a study of blood T cell dynamics during melanoma immunotherapy. Study overall: Standard first-line treatment here was pembrolizumab or nivolumab plus ipilimumab in metastatic melanoma.

The ends lost 5 bases at V and 3 bases at J; junction bases unmatched: 9. This CDR3 contains 18 residues. Germline CDR1 and CDR2: SGHTA and FQGNSA. The data were produced by immunoSEQ multiplex PCR, yet TCRdb's version contains in-frame clones alone and is incomplete. The sample holds about 13,000 clones, around 92% seen once. This sample's time point: pre-treatment baseline. At 12 weeks after first infusion, RECIST 1.1 defined response for most patients. Patients with prior systemic cancer treatment, concomitant immunosuppressants, or other active malignancies were excluded. The TCR comes from a human donor with melanoma. The sample was blood, taken from a patient treated with checkpoint blockade. This sequence joins TRBV7-2 and TRBJ2-2; TRBD2 matches at 13 bases. CDR3 protein: CASSEGTSGIRDTGELFF. The CDR3 bases are TGTGCCAGCAGCGAAGGGACTAGCGGGATTCGAGACACCGGGGAGCTGTTTTTT.